This TCR beta chain comes out of a study of identical twins (dated by TCRdb to the mid-2010s). Regarding the study in general: To test whether fetal clonotypes persist, the study used deep sequencing on TCR alpha and beta repertoires from monozygotic twins, unrelated adults of various ages, and cord blood. Replicate twin experiments were performed at different times using different library preparation protocols to rule out contamination. Findings and caveats that apply to the study as a whole: Fewer insertions were carried by abundant cord blood beta clonotypes, a similar but weaker trend appeared in young adult naive repertoires, and no such trend appeared in memory repertoires. In beta out-of-frame sequences, excess twin sharing was weaker, because having fewer shared sequences lowered the signal-to-noise ratio. In monozygotic twins, recombination models systematically underestimated out-of-frame TCR alpha sharing, but the models matched the sharing seen between unrelated individuals. Compared with coincidental sharing between unrelated individuals, out-of-frame TCR alpha sequences shared between twins showed an excess of sequences with low generation probability. Conclusions relied on cross-sectional statistical analysis, since the same donors could not be followed over many years. Invariant T cells such as MAIT and iNKT could partly confound zero-insertion analyses, though diverse VJ usage argued against this for most clonotypes.

The method behind the library was 5' RACE. The sequencing machine was an Illumina HiSeq 2000. Template switching introduced a universal primer binding site; the final cDNA contained a unique molecular identifier, enabling accurate counting of TCR cDNA molecules. Specific primers in the conserved constant-segment region were used to synthesize first-strand cDNA for the TCR alpha and beta chains. To control for contamination, every cDNA library was double barcoded, receiving both a SMART-Mk sample barcode and Illumina barcodes. TruSeq adapter sequences along with Illumina sample barcodes were introduced in two successive PCR steps. TCR alpha and beta cDNA libraries were sequenced on the Illumina HiSeq platform with custom primers. The authors processed their data as follows. Raw reads were processed with MiGEC to extract unique molecular identifiers, and MiXCR was used to determine CDR3 positions. Recombination models were inferred per individual with the repgenHMM and IGoR tools using an EM algorithm. Shared clonotypes were analyzed with the tcR package in R, and sharing was normalized by the product of cloneset sizes. Out-of-frame nonproductive sequences were analyzed to study raw recombination free of thymic and clonal selection effects. Starting from the raw public reads, TCRdb applied fastp trimming at Q25, assembled clones with MiXCR and retained in-frame beta chains. CDR3 protein sequences are deduplicated, and each keeps its most common genes and DNA. The V and J calls were determined by TCRdb, not by the authors. The sample data list fewer than 500,000 distinct CDR3 sequences, and approximately 25% of these were observed just once. Approximately 2.9% of the sample comes from the top ten.

With regard to this clonotype: This clone's antigen is unknown. Base qualities are missing; no much larger clone stands one base away.

The germline V gene (reference sequence) yields LGHDT for CDR1 and YNNKEL for CDR2. The germline ends are 13 bases apart after V is trimmed by 7 bases and J by 4 bases. Including cysteine and phenylalanine, the CDR3 has 13 amino acids. CDR3 DNA is the only sequence kept; it has 39 bases, read in frame from the first base. All donors were healthy Caucasians. Three pairs of female monozygotic twins, all aged roughly 18 to 30 years, were included in the twin cohort. Positive isolation kits from Invitrogen were used to isolate CD4+ and CD8+ T cell populations. The sample was also reused in another study, on T cells expressing NK-cell markers. Reported in the second study: In sorted CD3+CD56+NKG2C+, CD3+CD56+NKG2C- and CD3+CD56-NKG2C+ T-cell subsets from eight donors, TCR beta-chain repertoires were profiled. Among the eight sequenced donors, only one was HCMV-seronegative, while the other seven were HCMV-seropositive. In several experiments an anti-gammadeltaTCR antibody was added to restrict sorting to alphabetaTCR-expressing T cells. For six donors, the dominant CD3+CD56+NKG2C+ clonotypes were among the top 10 CD8+ clonotypes and accounted for about 1.0-8% of CD8+ T cells. Those dominant clonotypes were again the most abundant among CD3+CD56-NKG2C+ cells in a few donors, at about 25-65%. Whether the expanded NKG2C-expressing T cell clones were specific for HCMV antigens was left unclear. Randomly selected healthy volunteers, three men and five women, were used as the eight sequenced donors. A commercial ELISA kit detecting HCMV-specific IgG in serum was used to determine HCMV serostatus. MIGEC was used to demultiplex reads and group the reads by UMI, and MiTCR was used to assemble and quantify clonotypes. To remove erroneous sequences, TCR cDNA sequences were retained only when supported by two or more reads. The tcR package was used for downstream repertoire analysis, and clonotypes were matched across fractions by CDR3 nucleotide sequence plus V segment. Antigen specificity was annotated against VDJdb with VDJmatch, allowing one amino acid substitution in CDR3.

Sequencing was performed on CD4+ T cells sorted from blood. This chain is built from TRBV3-1 and TRBJ2-5; a tentative D call is TRBD2 (5 bases match). The clonotype originates from a young woman in good health. The CDR3: CASNRGLLETQYF. The DNA sequence is TGTGCCAGCAACCGCGGACTTCTAGAGACCCAGTACTTC.